This T cell receptor beta chain was obtained from a study of siplizumab effects on memory and regulatory T cells. The germline V gene encodes CDR1 LNHDA and CDR2 SQIVND (reference sequence). Trimming left V 1 base short and J 13 bases short, with 10 bases between. The CDR3 is made up of 11 amino acids. About this clone: Its matching antigen is unknown.

Method: immunoSEQ multiplex PCR; TCRdb's copy keeps in-frame clones and lacks some. The sample consists of about 91,000 clones, under 95% of them appearing once. Study-wide findings and caveats: Only a minor fraction of alloreactive clones mapped to unstimulated subsets. Memory cells seemed less diverse than naive T cells, which also seemed major contributors to the alloresponse.

The chain uses TRBV19 and TRBJ1-2; no definite D call. This clonotype was sampled from a human donor in good health. Sequenced sample: CD8+ T cells sorted from blood. This CDR3 is CASSIGPSVTF. DNA of the CDR3: TGTGCCAGTAGTATAGGACCGTCAGTCACCTTC.